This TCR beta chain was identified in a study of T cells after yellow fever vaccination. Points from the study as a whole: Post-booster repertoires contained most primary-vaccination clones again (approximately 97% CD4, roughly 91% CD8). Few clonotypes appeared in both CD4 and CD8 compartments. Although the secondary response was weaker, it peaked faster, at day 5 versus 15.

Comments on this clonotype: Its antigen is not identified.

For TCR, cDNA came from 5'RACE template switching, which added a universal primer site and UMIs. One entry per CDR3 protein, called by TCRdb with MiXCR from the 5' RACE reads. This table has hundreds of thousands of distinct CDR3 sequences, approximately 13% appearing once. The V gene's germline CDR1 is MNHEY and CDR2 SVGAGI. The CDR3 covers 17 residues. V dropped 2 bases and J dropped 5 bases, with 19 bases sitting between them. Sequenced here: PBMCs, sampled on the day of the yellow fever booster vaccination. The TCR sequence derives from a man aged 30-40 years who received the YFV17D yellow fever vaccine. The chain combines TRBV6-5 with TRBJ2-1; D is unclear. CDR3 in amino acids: CASSYLTPLRLNNEQFF. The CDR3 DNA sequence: TGTGCCAGCAGTTACCTCACTCCTTTAAGACTTAACAATGAGCAGTTCTTC.